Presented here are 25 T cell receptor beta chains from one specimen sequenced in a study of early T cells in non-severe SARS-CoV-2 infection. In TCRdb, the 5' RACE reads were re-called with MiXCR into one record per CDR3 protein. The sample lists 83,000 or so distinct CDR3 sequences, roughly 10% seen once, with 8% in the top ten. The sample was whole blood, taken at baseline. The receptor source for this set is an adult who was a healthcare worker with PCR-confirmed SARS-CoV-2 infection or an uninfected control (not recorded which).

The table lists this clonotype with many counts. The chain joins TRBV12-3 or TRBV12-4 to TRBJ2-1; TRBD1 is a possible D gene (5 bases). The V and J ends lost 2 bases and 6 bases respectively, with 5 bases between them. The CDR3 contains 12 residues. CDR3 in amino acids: CASSLTGNEQFF. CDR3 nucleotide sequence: TGTGCCAGCAGTTTAACAGGCAATGAGCAGTTCTTC.

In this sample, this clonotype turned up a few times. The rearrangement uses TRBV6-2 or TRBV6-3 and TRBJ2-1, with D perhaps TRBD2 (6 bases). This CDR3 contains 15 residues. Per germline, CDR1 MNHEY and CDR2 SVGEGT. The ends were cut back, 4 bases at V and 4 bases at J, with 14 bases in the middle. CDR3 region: CASSSKGRGYNEQFF. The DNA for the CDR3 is TGTGCCAGCAGTTCGAAGGGGCGGGGTTACAATGAGCAGTTCTTC.

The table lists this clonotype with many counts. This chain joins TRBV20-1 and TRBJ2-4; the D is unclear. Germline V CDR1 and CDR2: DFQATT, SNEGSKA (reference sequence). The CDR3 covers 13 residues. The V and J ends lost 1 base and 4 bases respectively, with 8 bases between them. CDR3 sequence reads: CSARVPQKNIQYF. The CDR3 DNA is TGCAGTGCTAGAGTTCCTCAAAAAAACATTCAGTACTTC.

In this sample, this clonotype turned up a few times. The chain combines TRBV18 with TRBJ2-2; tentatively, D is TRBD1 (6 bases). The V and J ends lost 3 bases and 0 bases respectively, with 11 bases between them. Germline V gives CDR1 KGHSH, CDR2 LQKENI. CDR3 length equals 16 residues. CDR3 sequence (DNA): TGTGCCAGCTCACCCCAGGGGAGCGCGAACACCGGGGAGCTGTTTTTT. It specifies CASSPQGSANTGELFF.

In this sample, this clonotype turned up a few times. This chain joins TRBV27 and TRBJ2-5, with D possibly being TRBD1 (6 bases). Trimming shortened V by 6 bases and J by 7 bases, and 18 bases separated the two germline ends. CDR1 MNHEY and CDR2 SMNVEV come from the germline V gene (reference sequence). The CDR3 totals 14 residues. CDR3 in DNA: TGTGCCAGCAGCCCCGCACAGGGTATCGCGACCCAGTACTTC. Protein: CASSPAQGIATQYF.

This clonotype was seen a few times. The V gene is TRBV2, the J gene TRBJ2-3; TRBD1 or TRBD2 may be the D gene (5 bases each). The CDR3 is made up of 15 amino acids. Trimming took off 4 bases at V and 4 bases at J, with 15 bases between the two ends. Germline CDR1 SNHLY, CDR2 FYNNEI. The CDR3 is CASSAGLLGADTQYF. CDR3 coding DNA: TGTGCCAGCAGTGCGGGGCTACTAGGGGCAGATACGCAGTATTTT.

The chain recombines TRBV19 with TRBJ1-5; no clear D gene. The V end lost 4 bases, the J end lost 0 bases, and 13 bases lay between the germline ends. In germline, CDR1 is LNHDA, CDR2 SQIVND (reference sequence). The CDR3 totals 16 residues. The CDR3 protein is CASSTLGGISNQPQHF. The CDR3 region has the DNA TGTGCCAGTAGTACCCTGGGAGGGATTAGCAATCAGCCCCAGCATTTT.

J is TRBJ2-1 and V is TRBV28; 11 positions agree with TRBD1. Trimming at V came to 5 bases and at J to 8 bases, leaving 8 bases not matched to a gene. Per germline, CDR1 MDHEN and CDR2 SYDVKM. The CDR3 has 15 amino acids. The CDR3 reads CASSAAGQGADEQFF. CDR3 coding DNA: TGTGCCAGCAGTGCTGCCGGACAGGGGGCCGATGAGCAGTTCTTC.

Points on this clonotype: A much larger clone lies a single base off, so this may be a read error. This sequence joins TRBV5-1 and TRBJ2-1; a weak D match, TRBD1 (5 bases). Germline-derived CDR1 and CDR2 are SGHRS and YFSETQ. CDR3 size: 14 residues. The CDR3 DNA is TGCACCAGCAACCTGGACACTACCTACAATGAGCAGTTCTTC. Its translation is CTSNLDTTYNEQFF. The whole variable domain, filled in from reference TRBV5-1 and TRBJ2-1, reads KAGVTQTPRYLIKTRGQQVTLSCSPISGHRSVSWYQQTPGQGLQFLFEYFSETQRNKGNFPGRFSGRQFSNSRSEMNVSTLELGDSALYLCTSNLDTTYNEQFFGPGTRLTVL.

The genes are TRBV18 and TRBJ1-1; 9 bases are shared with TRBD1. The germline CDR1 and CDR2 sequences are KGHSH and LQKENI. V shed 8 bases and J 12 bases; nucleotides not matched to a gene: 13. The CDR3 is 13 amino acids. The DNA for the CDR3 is TGTGCCAGCCCCGAAAGAACAGGGGGCAGATCTTTCTTT. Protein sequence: CASPERTGGRSFF.

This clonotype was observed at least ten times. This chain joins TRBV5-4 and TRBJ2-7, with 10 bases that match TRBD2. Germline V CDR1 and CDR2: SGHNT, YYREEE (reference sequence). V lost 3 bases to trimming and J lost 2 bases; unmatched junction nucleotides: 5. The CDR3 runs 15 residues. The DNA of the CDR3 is TGTGCCAGCAGCTCACCAAGCGGGAGGGCCTACGAGCAGTACTTC. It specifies CASSSPSGRAYEQYF. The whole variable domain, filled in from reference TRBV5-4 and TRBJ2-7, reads ETGVTQSPTHLIKTRGQQVTLRCSSQSGHNTVSWYQQALGQGPQFIFQYYREEENGRGNFPPRFSGLQFPNYSSELNVNALELDDSALYLCASSSPSGRAYEQYFGPGTRLTVT.

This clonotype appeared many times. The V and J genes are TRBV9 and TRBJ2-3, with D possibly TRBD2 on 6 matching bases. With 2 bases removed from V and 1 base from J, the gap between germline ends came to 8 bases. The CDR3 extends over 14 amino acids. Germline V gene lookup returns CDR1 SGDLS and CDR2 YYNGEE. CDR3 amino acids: CASSVAGRTDTQYF. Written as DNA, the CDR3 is TGTGCCAGCAGCGTGGCGGGGCGCACAGATACGCAGTATTTT. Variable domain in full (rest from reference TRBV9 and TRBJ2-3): DSGVTQTPKHLITATGQRVTLRCSPRSGDLSVYWYQQSLDQGLQFLIQYYNGEERAKGNILERFSAQQFPDLHSELNLSSLELGDSALYFCASSVAGRTDTQYFGPGTRLTVL.

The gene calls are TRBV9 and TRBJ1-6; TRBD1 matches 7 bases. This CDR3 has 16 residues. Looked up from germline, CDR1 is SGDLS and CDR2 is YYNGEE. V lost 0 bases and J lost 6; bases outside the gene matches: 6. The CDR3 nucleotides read TGTGCCAGCAGCGTAGCTGCGACAGGGCTTAATTCACCCCTCCACTTT. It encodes CASSVAATGLNSPLHF.

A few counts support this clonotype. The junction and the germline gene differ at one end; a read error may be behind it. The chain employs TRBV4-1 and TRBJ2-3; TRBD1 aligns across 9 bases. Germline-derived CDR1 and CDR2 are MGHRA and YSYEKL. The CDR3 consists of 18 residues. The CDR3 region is CASSEEFRRDRVTDTQYF. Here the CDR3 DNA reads TGCGCCAGCAGCGAAGAATTTCGGAGGGACAGGGTCACAGATACGCAGTATTTT.

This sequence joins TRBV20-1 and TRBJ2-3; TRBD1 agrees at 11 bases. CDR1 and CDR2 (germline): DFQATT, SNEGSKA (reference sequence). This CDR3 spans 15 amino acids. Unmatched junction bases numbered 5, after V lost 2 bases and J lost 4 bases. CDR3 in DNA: TGCAGTGCTAGACCCGGGACAGGGGGAGCAGATACGCAGTATTTT. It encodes CSARPGTGGADTQYF.

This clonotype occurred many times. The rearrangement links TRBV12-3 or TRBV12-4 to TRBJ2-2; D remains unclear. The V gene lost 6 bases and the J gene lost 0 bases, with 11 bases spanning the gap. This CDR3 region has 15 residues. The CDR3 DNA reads TGTGCCAGCAGGGGTCAGCCCGCGAACACCGGGGAGCTGTTTTTT. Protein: CASRGQPANTGELFF.

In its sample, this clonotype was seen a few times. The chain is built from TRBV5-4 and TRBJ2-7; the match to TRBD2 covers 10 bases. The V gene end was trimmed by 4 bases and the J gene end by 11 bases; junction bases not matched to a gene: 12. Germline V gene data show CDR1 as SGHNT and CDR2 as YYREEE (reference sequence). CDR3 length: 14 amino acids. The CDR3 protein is CASSVEGLAGVEYF. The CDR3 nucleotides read TGTGCCAGCAGCGTCGAGGGGCTAGCGGGAGTCGAGTACTTC.

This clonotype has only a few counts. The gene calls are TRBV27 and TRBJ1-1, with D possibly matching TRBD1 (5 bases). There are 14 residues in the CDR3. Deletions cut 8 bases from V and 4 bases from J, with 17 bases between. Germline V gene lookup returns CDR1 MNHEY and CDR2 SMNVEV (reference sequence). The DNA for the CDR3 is TGTGCCAGCGCTGACTCAGGGAGGCGCACTGAAGCTTTCTTT. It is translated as CASADSGRRTEAFF.

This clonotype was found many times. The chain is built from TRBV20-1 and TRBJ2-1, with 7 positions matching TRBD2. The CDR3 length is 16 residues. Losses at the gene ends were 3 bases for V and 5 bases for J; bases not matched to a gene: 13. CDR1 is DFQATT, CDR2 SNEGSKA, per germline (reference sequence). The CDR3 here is CSARDPRTRYNNEQFF. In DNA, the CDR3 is TGCAGTGCTAGGGACCCGCGGACTAGGTACAACAATGAGCAGTTCTTC.

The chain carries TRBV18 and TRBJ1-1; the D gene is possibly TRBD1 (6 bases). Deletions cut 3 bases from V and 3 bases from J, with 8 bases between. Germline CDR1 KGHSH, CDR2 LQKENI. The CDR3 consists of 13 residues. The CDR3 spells CASSPSGDTEAFF. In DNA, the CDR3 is TGTGCCAGCTCACCGTCAGGGGACACTGAAGCTTTCTTT.

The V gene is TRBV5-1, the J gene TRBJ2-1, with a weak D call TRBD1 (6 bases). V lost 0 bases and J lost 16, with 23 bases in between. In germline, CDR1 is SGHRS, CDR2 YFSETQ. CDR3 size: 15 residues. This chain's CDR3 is CASSLGGLPYTNDFF. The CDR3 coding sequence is TGCGCCAGCAGCTTGGGGGGGCTCCCTTATACCAATGATTTCTTC.

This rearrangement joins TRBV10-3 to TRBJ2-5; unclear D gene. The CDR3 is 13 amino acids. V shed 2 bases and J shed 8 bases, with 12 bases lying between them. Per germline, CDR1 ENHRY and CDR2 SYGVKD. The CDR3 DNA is TGTGCCATCAGTGAGGCCCCCGCGTCCACCCAGTACTTC. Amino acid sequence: CAISEAPASTQYF.

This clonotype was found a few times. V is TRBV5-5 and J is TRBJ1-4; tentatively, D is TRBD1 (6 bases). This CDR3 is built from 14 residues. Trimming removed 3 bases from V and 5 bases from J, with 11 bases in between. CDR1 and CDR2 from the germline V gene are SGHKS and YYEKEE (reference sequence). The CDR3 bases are TGTGCCAGCAGCTCCACGGGGGCAAATGAAAAACTGTTTTTT. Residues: CASSSTGANEKLFF.

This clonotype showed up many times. CDR3 sequence reads: CSASNPGLAYEQYF. The CDR3 DNA reads as TGCAGTGCTAGCAATCCGGGACTAGCCTACGAGCAGTACTTC. The chain uses TRBV20-1 and TRBJ2-7; 8 nucleotides agree with TRBD2. Germline CDR1 and CDR2: DFQATT and SNEGSKA (reference sequence). The CDR3 is made up of 14 amino acids. Germline trimming cut 3 bases from V and 2 bases from J; bases unmatched to any gene: 6.

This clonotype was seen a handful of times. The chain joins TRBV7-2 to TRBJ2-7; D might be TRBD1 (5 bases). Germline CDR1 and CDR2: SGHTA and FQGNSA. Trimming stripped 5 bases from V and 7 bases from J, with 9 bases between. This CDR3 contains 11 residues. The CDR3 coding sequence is TGTGCCAGCAGCCCCCAGGGAGAGCAGTACTTC. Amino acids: CASSPQGEQYF.